These 27 T cell receptor beta chains originate from one sample sequenced in a study of shared clonotypes between healthy human individuals. As defined, naive CD8 cells were CD45RO-negative and positively selected for CCR7, with terminally differentiated effector memory CD45RA+ cells excluded. Clones were read by immunoSEQ multiplex PCR, and TCRdb kept only the in-frame ones, dropping some. The sample holds some 2,000,000 clones, less than 95% seen once. The sample comprised naive CD8+ T cells sorted from blood. These receptor sequences come from a man between 18 and 35 years old in good health.

This chain links TRBV10-2 with TRBJ2-5; D is possibly TRBD1 (6 bases). The CDR3 has 15 amino acids. Trimming took off 10 bases at V and 5 bases at J, with 23 bases between the two ends. Germline values: CDR1 WSHSY, CDR2 SAAADI. In nucleotides, the CDR3 is TGCGCCACCCTTCACCCAGGGGACCAAGGCGAGACCCAGTACTTC. Translated: CATLHPGDQGETQYF.

The V call is TRBV7-9, the J call TRBJ2-2; TRBD2 agrees at 11 bases. With V trimmed by 5 bases and J by 2 bases, 7 bases remained unmatched. CDR1 SEHNR and CDR2 FQNEAQ come from the germline V gene (reference sequence). This CDR3 is built from 17 residues. CDR3 amino acids: CASSHPLAGGNTGELFF. CDR3 nucleotides: TGTGCCAGCAGCCACCCGCTAGCGGGGGGAAACACCGGGGAGCTGTTTTTT.

V gene TRBV4-1 combines with J gene TRBJ1-2, with TRBD1 matching 9 bases. Trimming cost V 8 bases and J 2 bases; bases outside gene matches: 3. The germline V gene has CDR1 MGHRA and CDR2 YSYEKL. The CDR3 contains 13 residues. The CDR3 sequence is CASSGTGNYGYTF. The DNA of the CDR3 is TGCGCCAGCTCCGGGACAGGGAACTATGGCTACACCTTC.

This clone was recorded only once. The V and J genes are TRBV4-1 and TRBJ2-2; perhaps TRBD1 as D (6 bases). In germline, CDR1 is MGHRA, CDR2 YSYEKL. The V and J ends lost 4 bases and 1 base respectively, with 10 bases between them. This CDR3 is 15 amino acids long. The CDR3 spells CASSPLTGNTGELFF. In DNA form, the CDR3 reads TGCGCCAGCAGCCCATTGACAGGGAACACCGGGGAGCTGTTTTTT.

This clone was observed a single time. The rearrangement joins TRBV15 to TRBJ1-5; D is possibly TRBD1 (5 bases). Germline V gene lookup returns CDR1 LNHNV and CDR2 YYDKDF (reference sequence). V lost 9 bases, J lost 3 bases, and 18 bases lay in between. This CDR3 has 15 residues. CDR3 sequence: CATRPGRAINQPQHF. As DNA, the CDR3 is TGTGCCACGAGGCCGGGCAGGGCTATCAATCAGCCCCAGCATTTT.

The chain combines TRBV19 with TRBJ1-1, with TRBD1 matching 8 bases. Trimming cost V 6 bases and J 1 base; bases outside gene matches: 4. The length of the CDR3 is 14 residues. Germline lookup yields CDR1 LNHDA and CDR2 SQIVND (reference sequence). In nucleotides, the CDR3 is TGTGCCAGTAGCCAGGGGGCGGGGAACACTGAAGCTTTCTTT. Translated: CASSQGAGNTEAFF.

Details on this clone: One junction end disagrees with the germline gene, perhaps due to a read error. V is TRBV7-7 and J is TRBJ2-3, with a possible D match to TRBD1 (5 bases). This CDR3 region has 13 residues. CDR1 SSHAT and CDR2 FNYEAQ come from the germline V gene (reference sequence). The CDR3 region has the DNA TGTGCTAGCAGCTCGAACAGGCGGGATACGCAGTATTTT. Translation: CASSSNRRDTQYF.

The J gene is TRBJ1-1, the V gene TRBV29-1, with TRBD1 identical over 8 bases. V lost 6 bases and J lost 0; bases outside the gene matches: 3. CDR3 length: 13 residues. The V gene's germline CDR1 is SQVTM and CDR2 ANQGSEA. CDR3 in DNA: TGCAGCGTGGACAGGGTCATGAACACTGAAGCTTTCTTT. The encoded protein is CSVDRVMNTEAFF.

As regards this clone: The CDR3 does not end in the conserved phenylalanine or tryptophan, so this is likely a read error. The chain uses TRBV5-4 and TRBJ1-1, with TRBD1 matching over 7 bases. The V and J ends lost 0 bases and 1 base, in that order; junction bases with no gene match: 3. Germline V CDR1 and CDR2: SGHNT, YYREEE (reference sequence). This CDR3 has 15 residues. The CDR3, as DNA: TGTGCCAGCAGCTTGGGGGACAGAGGGAACACTGAAGCTTTCTCT. Protein product: CASSLGDRGNTEAFS.

The chain links TRBV5-1 to TRBJ2-5; tentatively, D is TRBD1 (6 bases). V was shortened by 4 bases and J by 1 base, with 14 bases between the two germline ends. Germline loops: CDR1 SGHRS, CDR2 YFSETQ. The CDR3 consists of 15 residues. The CDR3 is CASSEYPGAQETQYF. The CDR3 DNA follows: TGCGCCAGCAGCGAGTATCCAGGGGCCCAAGAGACCCAGTACTTC.

The DNA of the CDR3 is TGTGCCAGCAGCCCCGGGACAGGGGGCTTCGACGAGCAGTACTTC. As protein: CASSPGTGGFDEQYF. V usage is TRBV7-9 and J usage is TRBJ2-7; 12 bases line up with TRBD1. The germline V gene encodes CDR1 SEHNR and CDR2 FQNEAQ (reference sequence). The trim removed 5 bases at V and 5 bases at J, leaving 7 bases unmatched. The CDR3 totals 15 residues.

The V and J genes are TRBV10-1 and TRBJ2-7, with 7 bases aligning to TRBD2. V trimming: 6 bases; J trimming: 7 bases; junction bases outside the gene matches: 12. Germline V lookup: CDR1 WNHNN, CDR2 SYGVQD (reference sequence). CDR3 size: 14 residues. CDR3 sequence: CASSMSGTNIEQYF. As DNA, the CDR3 is TGCGCCAGCAGCATGTCCGGGACTAACATAGAGCAGTACTTC.

The chain recombines TRBV5-1 with TRBJ2-6; possible D gene TRBD1, 5 bases. Germline V gene data show CDR1 as SGHRS and CDR2 as YFSETQ. V was shortened by 2 bases and J by 0 bases, with 15 bases between the two germline ends. The CDR3 runs to 18 residues. CDR3 sequence: CASSLTPQGSSGANVLTF. In DNA, the CDR3 is TGCGCCAGCAGCTTAACCCCGCAGGGAAGCTCTGGGGCCAACGTCCTGACTTTC.

This chain links TRBV29-1 with TRBJ2-3; D is perhaps TRBD1 (6 bases). The germline CDR1 and CDR2 sequences are SQVTM and ANQGSEA. CDR3 length equals 14 residues. Trimming removed 3 bases from V and 2 bases from J, with 12 bases in between. CDR3 DNA: TGCAGCGTTGAGATGGGGGCCTCCACAGATACGCAGTATTTT. Protein sequence: CSVEMGASTDTQYF.

This chain links TRBV6-1 with TRBJ2-7, with D tentatively TRBD1 (5 bases). CDR3 length: 13 residues. The V end lost 10 bases, the J end lost 0 bases, and 13 bases lay between the germline ends. CDR1 is MNHNS, CDR2 SASEGT, per germline. CDR3 sequence (DNA): TGTGCCACCAAGGGGCTCACCTCCTACGAGCAGTACTTC. Its translation is CATKGLTSYEQYF.

This clone was counted a single time. The chain combines TRBV6-1 with TRBJ2-7, with D perhaps TRBD2 (5 bases). The CDR3 is 14 amino acids. Trimming took 6 bases from V and 4 from J, leaving 16 bases between them. Per germline, CDR1 MNHNS and CDR2 SASEGT. CDR3 in DNA: TGTGCCAGCAGCCCACTAGGTCCCTATTACGAGCAGTACTTC. Its protein is CASSPLGPYYEQYF.

The rearrangement joins TRBV7-8 to TRBJ2-7, with a weak D call TRBD1 (6 bases). The CDR3 has 15 amino acids. Per the germline V gene, CDR1 is SGHVS and CDR2 is FQNEAQ. Trimming cost V 2 bases and J 2 bases, with 13 bases left between them. For the CDR3, the DNA is TGTGCCAGCAGCTTAAGAGGAACAGGGCCCTACGAGCAGTACTTC. Amino acid sequence: CASSLRGTGPYEQYF.

The V call is TRBV7-9, the J call TRBJ2-6; D gene unclear. Trimming removed 3 bases from V and 0 bases from J, with 6 bases in between. This CDR3 region has 15 residues. Germline CDR1 reads SEHNR; CDR2 reads FQNEAQ (reference sequence). CDR3 bases: TGTGCCAGCAGCTTTCCAGTCTCTGGGGCCAACGTCCTGACTTTC. Its protein product is CASSFPVSGANVLTF.

The chain recombines TRBV7-9 with TRBJ2-5; TRBD1 matches at 11 bases. The germline CDR1 and CDR2 sequences are SEHNR and FQNEAQ (reference sequence). The trim removed 5 bases at V and 4 bases at J, leaving 6 bases unmatched. CDR3 size: 15 residues. The CDR3: CASSPSGTGGETQYF. CDR3 nucleotide sequence: TGTGCCAGCAGCCCATCCGGGACAGGGGGAGAGACCCAGTACTTC.

J is TRBJ2-3 and V is TRBV19, with TRBD2 matching 9 bases. Germline CDR1 and CDR2: LNHDA and SQIVND (reference sequence). J was trimmed by 1 base and V by 5 bases; bases with no gene match: 7. The CDR3 is 16 amino acids. CDR3 sequence: CASSSQWTSGTDTQYF. CDR3 nucleotides: TGTGCCAGTAGTTCCCAGTGGACTAGCGGCACAGATACGCAGTATTTT.

V is TRBV7-9 and J is TRBJ1-4; 11 bases match TRBD1. CDR1 and CDR2 from the germline V gene are SEHNR and FQNEAQ (reference sequence). The CDR3 is 15 residues long. Losses at the gene ends were 2 bases for V and 8 bases for J; bases not matched to a gene: 4. The CDR3 nucleotides read TGTGCCAGCAGCTTATCCGGGACAGGGGGAGAAAAACTGTTTTTT. Amino acid sequence: CASSLSGTGGEKLFF.

Of note for this clone: This specimen includes other DNA sequences encoding the same CDR3. V is TRBV7-6 and J is TRBJ2-3, with D tentatively TRBD2 (6 bases). V shed 3 bases and J shed 5 bases, with 12 bases lying between them. The CDR3 consists of 14 residues. CDR1 SGHVS and CDR2 FNYEAQ come from the germline V gene. The CDR3 DNA reads as TGTGCCAGCAGCTTGGGGCAGGGAGGAGATACGCAGTATTTT. Protein: CASSLGQGGDTQYF.

Turning to this clone: A much larger clone lies a single base off, so this may be a read error. This chain connects TRBV29-1 to TRBJ1-1; 7 bases match TRBD1. CDR3 length: 13 amino acids. Unmatched junction bases numbered 6, after V lost 7 bases and J lost 1 base. CDR1 is SQVTM, CDR2 ANQGSEA, per germline. CDR3 in amino acids: CSARWTGNTEAFF. The CDR3 nucleotides read TGCAGCGCGAGATGGACAGGGAACACTGAAGCTTTCTTT.

The chain is built from TRBV2 and TRBJ1-2; TRBD1 is a possible D gene (6 bases). The germline gives CDR1 SNHLY, CDR2 FYNNEI. Between the trimmed V and J ends, which lost 6 bases and 0 bases, there was a span of 14 bases. The CDR3 spans 15 residues. The DNA for the CDR3 is TGTGCCAGCAGGGTAGACAGGATGACTAACTATGGCTACACCTTC. This encodes CASRVDRMTNYGYTF. The full variable domain, in which reference TRBV2 and TRBJ1-2 provide the parts outside the CDR3, is EPEVTQTPSHQVTQMGQEVILRCVPISNHLYFYWYRQILGQKVEFLVSFYNNEISEKSEIFDDQFSVERPDGSNFTLKIRSTKLEDSAMYFCASRVDRMTNYGYTFGSGTRLTVV.

The V call is TRBV27, the J call TRBJ2-5, with a possible D match to TRBD1 (5 bases). CDR1 and CDR2 (germline): MNHEY, SMNVEV (reference sequence). The CDR3 sequence is 16 residues long. Trimming pared 0 bases from V and 5 bases from J, leaving 16 bases between. CDR3 DNA sequence: TGTGCCAGCAGTTTATCGGCAGGGTCCAACCTCGAGACCCAGTACTTC. Its translation: CASSLSAGSNLETQYF.

The chain carries TRBV4-3 and TRBJ2-1; D ambiguous. The V and J ends lost 0 bases and 2 bases respectively, with 11 bases between them. The CDR3 covers 16 residues. Germline-derived CDR1 and CDR2 are LGHNA and YSLEER. The CDR3 DNA sequence: TGCGCCAGCAGCCAAGATTGGAACATACCCTACAATGAGCAGTTCTTC. Translated: CASSQDWNIPYNEQFF.

To note about this clone: Other nucleotide sequences in the sample specify the same CDR3. V gene TRBV30 combines with J gene TRBJ1-6, with 8 bases identical to TRBD1. This CDR3 has 14 amino acids. V lost 0 bases to trimming and J lost 8 bases; unmatched junction nucleotides: 3. In germline, CDR1 is GTSNPN, CDR2 SVGIG (reference sequence). The CDR3 sequence is CAWSVGTGDSPLHF. The CDR3 nucleotides read TGTGCCTGGAGTGTTGGGACAGGTGATTCACCCCTCCACTTT.